This paragraph covers one T cell receptor (beta chain) sequence. The record originates from a study of blood T cell repertoires in COVID-19. Across the whole study: Samples of COVID-19 (acute and convalescent) were obtained from the United States, Italy and Spain.

Between the trimmed V and J ends, which lost 3 bases and 10 bases, there was a span of 16 bases. The CDR3 sequence is 14 residues long. CDR1 is SEHNR and CDR2 is FQNEAQ in the germline V gene (reference sequence). Only in-frame clones appear in the TCRdb table, and some are missing; sequencing was by immunoSEQ multiplex PCR. The sample lists under 250,000 clones, roughly 81% occurring once. The receptor was isolated from a man aged 50-59 years who had recovered from COVID-19. The rearrangement uses TRBV7-9 and TRBJ2-1; possibly TRBD2 for D (7 bases). Sequencing used peripheral blood. The CDR3 region has the DNA TGTGCCAGCAGCTTTCGGGGGGCTTCTAACGAGCAGTTCTTC. The encoded protein is CASSFRGASNEQFF.